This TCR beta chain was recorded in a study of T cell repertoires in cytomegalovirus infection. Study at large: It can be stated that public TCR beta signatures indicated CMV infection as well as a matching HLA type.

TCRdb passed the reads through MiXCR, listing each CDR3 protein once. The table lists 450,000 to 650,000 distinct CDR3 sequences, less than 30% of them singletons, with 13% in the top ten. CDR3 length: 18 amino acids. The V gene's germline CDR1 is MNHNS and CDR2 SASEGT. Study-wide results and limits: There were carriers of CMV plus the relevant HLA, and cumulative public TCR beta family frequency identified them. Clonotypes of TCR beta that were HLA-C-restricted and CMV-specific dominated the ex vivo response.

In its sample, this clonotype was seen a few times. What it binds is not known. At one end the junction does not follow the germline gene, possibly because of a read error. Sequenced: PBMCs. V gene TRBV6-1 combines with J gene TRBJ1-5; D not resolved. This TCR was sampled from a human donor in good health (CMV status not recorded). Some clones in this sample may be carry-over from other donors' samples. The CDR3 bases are TGTGCCACCAGTGAAAGGAGACACCTCTCTCTGGGCAATCAGCCCCAGCATTTT. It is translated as CATSERRHLSLGNQPQHF.